What follows is one T cell receptor (beta chain) and its context. Autoimmune disease history or systemic immunosuppression barred patients. The entry originates in a study of OX40 agonist ivuxolimab in advanced cancers. At the level of the study: The patients received ivuxolimab by intravenous route every 2 weeks at 0.01 to 10 mg/kg. Patients achieving partial responses numbered three: one hepatocellular carcinoma case and two cutaneous melanoma cases.

The CDR3 covers 16 residues. With V trimmed by 3 bases and J by 4 bases, 8 bases remained unmatched. Germline CDR1 LGHNA, CDR2 YNFKEQ. Profiling relied on immunoSEQ multiplex PCR, and the TCRdb table lists in-frame clones only, not all of them. Of roughly 86,000 clones in the sample, roughly nine tenths were seen once. The TCR sequence derives from an adult with an advanced solid tumor such as melanoma, head and neck, liver or kidney cancer. The input for sequencing was CD4+ or CD8+ T cells sorted from blood, taken in a trial of the OX40 agonist ivuxolimab. V gene TRBV4-2 combines with J gene TRBJ2-3, with 9 bases fitting TRBD2. CDR3 amino acids: CASSHRGRAAADTQYF. The CDR3 nucleotides are TGTGCCAGCAGCCACCGCGGGAGGGCCGCCGCAGATACGCAGTATTTT.